These 6 T cell receptor beta chains were all obtained from the same sample, sequenced in a study of T cells in Graves' hyperthyroidism and ophthalmopathy (dated 2019 in TCRdb). The method was multiplex PCR. Sequencing used an Illumina HiSeq 2000. Amplification of TCR beta CDR3 regions was carried out from RNA transcripts. A first-round RT-PCR of the TCR CDR3 used the HTBI primer set with the Qiagen OneStep RT-PCR kit. Through fastp at Q25 and MiXCR, TCRdb rebuilt clones from the public reads, retaining in-frame beta chains. Each entry is one CDR3 protein sequence, shown with its most common DNA and genes. The sample table records more than 300,000 distinct CDR3 sequences; about 18% of these occur just once. Over 35% of the sample goes to the ten largest clones. Material for sequencing was blood. Receptors originate from a man aged 18 to 35 with Graves' ophthalmopathy.

V gene TRBV25-1 combines with J gene TRBJ1-6; D gene unclear. CDR1 is MGHDK, CDR2 SYGVNS, per germline. V was clipped by 2 bases and J by 6 bases, with 11 bases between them. This CDR3 spans 15 amino acids. CDR3 coding DNA: TGTGCCAGCAGTGAAACCGGCCAGATTAATTCACCCCTCCACTTT. Translation gives CASSETGQINSPLHF.

This sequence joins TRBV6-5 and TRBJ1-6, with a weak D call TRBD1 (5 bases). CDR3 length equals 14 residues. V was pared by 2 bases and J by 7 bases, with 9 bases between. Germline V gene sequence: CDR1 MNHEY, CDR2 SVGAGI. The CDR3: CASSYVWGNSPLHF. The CDR3 DNA reads TGTGCCAGCAGTTACGTTTGGGGGAATTCACCCCTCCACTTT.

With respect to this clonotype: This may be a read error: a much more frequent sequence differs by one nucleotide. V usage is TRBV7-8 and J usage is TRBJ1-1, with D tentatively TRBD1 (6 bases). Germline CDR1 reads SGHVS; CDR2 reads FQNEAQ. The CDR3 consists of 17 residues. Written as DNA, the CDR3 is TGTGCCGGCAGCTTAAACCCCCAGGACAGACTGAACACTGAAGCTTTCTTT. Translated: CAGSLNPQDRLNTEAFF.

This clonotype was seen repeatedly, ten times or more. This chain joins TRBV6-1 and TRBJ1-1, with 7 nucleotides matching TRBD1. The V gene's germline CDR1 is MNHNS and CDR2 SASEGT. Trimming cost V 5 bases and J 0 bases; bases outside gene matches: 6. This CDR3 has 15 residues. The CDR3 sequence is CASSNLRGMNTEAFF. As DNA, the CDR3 is TGTGCCAGCAGTAACCTCAGGGGGATGAACACTGAAGCTTTCTTT.

At least ten counts were recorded for this clonotype. The J gene is TRBJ1-2, the V gene TRBV3-1; D not certain. V was trimmed by 0 bases and J by 6 bases, leaving 8 bases between them. This CDR3 is built from 13 residues. CDR1 and CDR2 from the germline V gene are LGHDT and YNNKEL (reference sequence). CDR3 bases: TGTGCCAGCAGCCAAGAGGTGGGCCATGGCTACACCTTC. Translated, it gives CASSQEVGHGYTF.

This clonotype was seen many times. The chain is built from TRBV20-1 and TRBJ1-2; no definite D call. CDR1 and CDR2 (germline): DFQATT, SNEGSKA (reference sequence). The CDR3 has 14 amino acids. V was cut by 6 bases and J by 2 bases, with 16 bases left in between. The CDR3 loop is CSARPPPGNYGYTF. CDR3 coding DNA: TGCAGTGCGCGACCCCCCCCGGGGAACTATGGCTACACCTTC.